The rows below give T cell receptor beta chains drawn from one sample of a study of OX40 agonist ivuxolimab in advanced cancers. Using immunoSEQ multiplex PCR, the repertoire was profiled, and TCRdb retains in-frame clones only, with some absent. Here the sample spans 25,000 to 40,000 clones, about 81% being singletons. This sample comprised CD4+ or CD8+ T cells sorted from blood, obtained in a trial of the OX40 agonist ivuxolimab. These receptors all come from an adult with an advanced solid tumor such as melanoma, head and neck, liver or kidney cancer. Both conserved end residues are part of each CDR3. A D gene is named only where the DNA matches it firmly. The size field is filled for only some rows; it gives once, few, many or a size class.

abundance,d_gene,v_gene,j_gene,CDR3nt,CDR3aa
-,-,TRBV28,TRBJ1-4,TGTGCCTATCGGGGTGAAAAACTGTTTTTT,CAYRGEKLFF
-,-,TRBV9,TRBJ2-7,TGTGCCAGCAGCGCAACCGGGACTCCAAGCGAGCAGTACTTC,CASSATGTPSEQYF
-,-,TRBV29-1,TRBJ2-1,TGCAGCGTCCAAGGGGCCGATCACTCCTACAATGAGCAGTTCTTC,CSVQGADHSYNEQFF
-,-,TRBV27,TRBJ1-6,TGTGCCAGCAGCAACTCAGGGGATTGGGATTCACCCCTCCACTTT,CASSNSGDWDSPLHF
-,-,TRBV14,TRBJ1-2,TGTGCCAGCAGCCAGCCCCTGGACGGGCCGTGGGGCTACACCTTC,CASSQPLDGPWGYTF
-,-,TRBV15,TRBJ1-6,TGTGCCACCAGCAGAGATCTGGGTCTTAATTCACCCCTCCACTTT,CATSRDLGLNSPLHF
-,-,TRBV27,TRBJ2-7,TGTGCCAGCTGGGACCGGCCCTACGAGCAGTACTTC,CASWDRPYEQYF
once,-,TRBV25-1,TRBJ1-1,TGTGCCAGCATCCGGCAGGAGAACACTGAAGCTTTCTTT,CASIRQENTEAFF
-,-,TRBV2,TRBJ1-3,TGTGCCAGCGCTGCTTCGGGACGGCTGAGCTCTGGAAACACCATATATTTT,CASAASGRLSSGNTIYF
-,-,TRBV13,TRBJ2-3,TGTGCCAGCAGCAGGGGAAGCACAGATACGCAGTATTTT,CASSRGSTDTQYF
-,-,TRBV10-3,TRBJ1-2,TGTGCCATCAGTGAGCGGGGATCTAACTATGGCTACACCTTC,CAISERGSNYGYTF
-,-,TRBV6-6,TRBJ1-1,TGTGCCACCCGACCGGGGGAGGCTGAAGCTTTCTTT,CATRPGEAEAFF
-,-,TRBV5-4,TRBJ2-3,TGTGCCAGCAGCTTGGAGAGGGGGTGGGATACGCAGTATTTT,CASSLERGWDTQYF
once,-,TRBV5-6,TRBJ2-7,TGTGCCAGCAGCTTCCTCGGAAATTACGAGCAGTACTTC,CASSFLGNYEQYF
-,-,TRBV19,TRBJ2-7,TGTGCCAGTAGTATGGCAGGGTCCTACGAGCAGTACTTC,CASSMAGSYEQYF
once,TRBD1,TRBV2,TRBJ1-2,TGTGCCAGCAGTGAACTTAGTGACAGGGATTTCGGTGGCTACACCTTC,CASSELSDRDFGGYTF
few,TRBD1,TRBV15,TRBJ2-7,TGTGCCACCAGCAGAGACGAGGGACAGGGCTACGAGCAGTACTTC,CATSRDEGQGYEQYF
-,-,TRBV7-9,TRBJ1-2,TGTGCCAGCAGCTTAGATCTTCCCTTATATGGCTACACCTTC,CASSLDLPLYGYTF
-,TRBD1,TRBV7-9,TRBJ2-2,TGTGCCAGCAGCCCCCGGGACAGCTACACCGGGGAGCTGTTTTTT,CASSPRDSYTGELFF
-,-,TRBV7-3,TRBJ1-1,TGTGCCAGCATGAGGAACACTGAAGCTTTCTTT,CASMRNTEAFF
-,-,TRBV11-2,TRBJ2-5,TGTGCCAGCAGCTCACCTCATGACTTCGCGAAGACCCAGTACTTC,CASSSPHDFAKTQYF
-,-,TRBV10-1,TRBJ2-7,TGCGCCAGCAGTCGGGGCCTAGGCTACGAGCAGTACTTC,CASSRGLGYEQYF
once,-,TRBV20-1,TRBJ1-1,TGCAGTGCTAGAGATGGGGGGAAAGCTTTCTTT,CSARDGGKAFF
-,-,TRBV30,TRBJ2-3,TGTGCCTGGAGTGTGGGCGTTGTCACAGATACGCAGTATTTT,CAWSVGVVTDTQYF
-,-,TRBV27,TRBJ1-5,TGTGCCAGCAGCCCTCCAGGGATGCAGCCCCAGCATTTT,CASSPPGMQPQHF
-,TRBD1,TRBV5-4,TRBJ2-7,TGTGCCAGCAGCGCGGACAGGGGAATCCACGAGCAGTACTTC,CASSADRGIHEQYF
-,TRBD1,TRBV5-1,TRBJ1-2,TGCGCCAGCAGCTTGTGGGGGACAGGCTCTGGATATGGCTACACCTTC,CASSLWGTGSGYGYTF
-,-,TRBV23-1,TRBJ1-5,TGCGCCAGCAGTCACCGGCAAGCCCGACCGCCCCAGCATTTT,CASSHRQARPPQHF
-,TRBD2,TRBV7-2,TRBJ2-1,TGTGCCAGTTCCAGTAGTGGGCTAGCGGGGACCTCCTACAATGAGCAGTTCTTC,CASSSSGLAGTSYNEQFF
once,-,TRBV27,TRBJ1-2,TGTGCCAGCAGCCCCGCCTCGGACAGTCGAAACTATGGCTACACCTTC,CASSPASDSRNYGYTF
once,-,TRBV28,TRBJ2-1,TGTGCCAGCAGTTTATATAGGGTCAATGAGCAGTTCTTC,CASSLYRVNEQFF
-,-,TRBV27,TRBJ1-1,TGTGCCAGCAGTTCCCGGACAGATAGCGACACTGAAGCTTTCTTT,CASSSRTDSDTEAFF
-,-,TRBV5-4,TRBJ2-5,TGTGCCAGCAGCTTGTGGGGGTACGAGACCCAGTACTTC,CASSLWGYETQYF
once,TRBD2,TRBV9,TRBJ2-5,TGTGCCAGCAGCGGACGAAAGACAGCGGGATTCCAAGAGACCCAGTACTTC,CASSGRKTAGFQETQYF
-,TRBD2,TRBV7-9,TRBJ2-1,TGTGCCAGCAGCCAGATGGCGGGAGCATCCTACAATGAGCAGTTCTTC,CASSQMAGASYNEQFF
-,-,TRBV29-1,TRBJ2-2,TGCAGCGTCCACAGGGACACCGGGGAGCTGTTTTTT,CSVHRDTGELFF
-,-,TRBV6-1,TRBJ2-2,TGTGCCAGCAGTGAAGCTTATAGGGCCGGGGAGCTGTTTTTT,CASSEAYRAGELFF
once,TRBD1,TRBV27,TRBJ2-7,TGTGCCAGCAGTCCCCGGACAGGGGGCTACGAGCAGTACTTC,CASSPRTGGYEQYF
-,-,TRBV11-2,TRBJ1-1,TGTGCCAGCAGCTACACTCTGAACACTGAAGCTTTCTTT,CASSYTLNTEAFF
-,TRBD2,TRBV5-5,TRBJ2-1,TGTGCCAGCAACGGTCCCGGGACTAGCGGGGGGAATGAGCAGTTCTTC,CASNGPGTSGGNEQFF
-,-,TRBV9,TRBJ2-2,TGTGCCAGCAGCGTCGGGGGGAACACCGGGGAGCTGTTTTTT,CASSVGGNTGELFF
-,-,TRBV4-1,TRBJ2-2,TGCGCCAGCAGCCAATACTATGACCCACGTGACACCGGGGAGCTGTTTTTT,CASSQYYDPRDTGELFF
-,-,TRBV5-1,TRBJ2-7,TGCGCCAGCAGCGAAGAGGCCAGCTCCTACGAGCAGTACTTC,CASSEEASSYEQYF
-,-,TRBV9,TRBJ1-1,TGTGCCAGCAGTCTCGCAGGGCGGAACACTGAAGCTTTCTTT,CASSLAGRNTEAFF
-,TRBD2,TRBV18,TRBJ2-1,TGTGCCAGCTCACCCCGGGGGGGTGAGCAGTTCTTC,CASSPRGGEQFF
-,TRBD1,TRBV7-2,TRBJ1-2,TGTGCCAGCAGCTCCCGGACAGGGGCGGATGGCTACACCTTC,CASSSRTGADGYTF
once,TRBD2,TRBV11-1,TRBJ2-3,TGTGCCAGCAGCTCCTCAGGGACTAGCGGGAGTGGTTATACGCAGTATTTT,CASSSSGTSGSGYTQYF
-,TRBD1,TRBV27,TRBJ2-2,TGTGCCAGCAGTTTCTTCGGGCAGGGGGCATTAACCGGGGAGCTGTTTTTT,CASSFFGQGALTGELFF
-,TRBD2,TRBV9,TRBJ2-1,TGTGCCAGCAGCGAACTAGCGGGAGAGCAGTTCTTC,CASSELAGEQFF
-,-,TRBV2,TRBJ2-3,TGTGCCAGCAGTGAAACTGGTCCGCGGGGCACAGATACGCAGTATTTT,CASSETGPRGTDTQYF
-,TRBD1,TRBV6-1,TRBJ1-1,TGTGCCACCGAGGACAGGGGAACTGAAGCTTTCTTT,CATEDRGTEAFF